One and the same sample provided the 31 T cell receptor beta chains below, sequenced in a study of T cell repertoires in aging, cancer and after chemotherapy. TCR beta rearrangements were amplified from peripheral blood genomic DNA. A mixed TRB-A/B primer pool amplified rearranged TRB by multiplex touch-down PCR. TCRdb reprocessed the multiplex PCR reads with MiXCR, giving one entry per CDR3 protein. The table lists 7,500 to 10,000 distinct CDR3 sequences, around 59% of them singletons. The sample comprised blood. Receptor source: a human donor with a solid tumor.

This clonotype was counted a few times. The rearrangement uses TRBV7-2 and TRBJ2-7; no firm D call. This CDR3 contains 12 residues. Germline assignment: CDR1 SGHTA and CDR2 FQGNSA. V was clipped by 5 bases and J by 5 bases, with 10 bases between them. The CDR3 region is CASSNGGDEQYF. The CDR3 nucleotides are TGTGCCAGCAGCAATGGCGGCGACGAGCAGTACTTC. The variable domain in full, completed from reference TRBV7-2 and TRBJ2-7, reads GAGVSQSPSNKVTEKGKDVELRCDPISGHTALYWYRQSLGQGLEFLIYFQGNSAPDKSGLPSDRFSAERTGGSVSTLTIQRTQQEDSAVYLCASSNGGDEQYFGPGTRLTVT.

The chain combines TRBV7-9 with TRBJ2-7; 7 positions agree with TRBD2. Per the germline V gene, CDR1 is SEHNR and CDR2 is FQNEAQ (reference sequence). The CDR3 sequence is 13 residues long. V shed 8 bases and J 0 bases; nucleotides not matched to a gene: 4. The CDR3 DNA reads as TGTGCCAGCGGGAGGGTAAGCTCCTACGAGCAGTACTTC. Residues: CASGRVSSYEQYF.

This clonotype has only a few counts. The chain joins TRBV6-1 to TRBJ1-5; D possibly corresponds to TRBD1 (6 bases). The CDR3 sequence is 14 residues long. V lost 5 bases and J 6 bases, leaving 14 bases between the germline ends. Germline lookup yields CDR1 MNHNS and CDR2 SASEGT. The CDR3 spells CASSFPGHAQPQHF. Written as DNA, the CDR3 is TGTGCCAGCAGTTTTCCGGGACACGCTCAGCCCCAGCATTTT.

The V gene is TRBV6-5, the J gene TRBJ1-3; 10 bases fit TRBD1. Trimming took 5 bases from V and 6 from J; bases not matched to a gene: 7. This CDR3 has 15 amino acids. Germline loops: CDR1 MNHEY, CDR2 SVGAGI. CDR3: CASSHDRGRANTIYF. In DNA, the CDR3 is TGTGCCAGCAGTCACGACAGGGGGCGAGCAAACACCATATATTTT.

The genes are TRBV7-3 and TRBJ1-2; D not certain. The V gene's germline CDR1 is SGHTA and CDR2 FQGTGA. The CDR3 is 13 residues long. V lost 5 bases and J 2 bases, leaving 9 bases between the germline ends. The CDR3 protein is CASSLDINYGYTF. The CDR3 nucleotides read TGTGCCAGCAGCCTCGACATAAACTATGGCTACACCTTC.

V usage is TRBV7-2 and J usage is TRBJ1-6, with 7 bases lining up with TRBD1. Trimming cost V 5 bases and J 4 bases; bases outside gene matches: 8. This CDR3 has 16 residues. Germline V gene lookup returns CDR1 SGHTA and CDR2 FQGNSA. CDR3 amino acids: CASSPRGSQYNSPLHF. As DNA, the CDR3 is TGTGCCAGCAGCCCCAGGGGGTCCCAATATAATTCACCCCTCCACTTT. Based on the CDR3 plus reference TRBV7-2 and TRBJ1-6, the full variable domain is GAGVSQSPSNKVTEKGKDVELRCDPISGHTALYWYRQSLGQGLEFLIYFQGNSAPDKSGLPSDRFSAERTGGSVSTLTIQRTQQEDSAVYLCASSPRGSQYNSPLHFGNGTRLTVT.

This clonotype was detected only a few times. The chain combines TRBV7-2 with TRBJ1-2, with a weak D call TRBD1 (5 bases). V lost 5 bases and J lost 4, with 8 bases in between. The V gene's germline CDR1 is SGHTA and CDR2 FQGNSA. The CDR3 is 12 amino acids. CDR3 sequence: CASSPQGYGYTF. The DNA of the CDR3 is TGTGCCAGCAGCCCGCAGGGCTATGGCTACACCTTC.

Worth noting for this clonotype: The junction departs from the called germline gene at one end, perhaps through a read error. This chain connects TRBV27 to TRBJ1-6; possibly TRBD1 for D (6 bases). The CDR3 contains 14 residues. Germline CDR1 and CDR2: MNHEY and SMNVEV (reference sequence). CDR3 in amino acids: CASRVGQNLVPLHF. The CDR3 DNA is TGTGCCAGCAGAGTTGGACAGAACCTTGTACCCCTGCACTTT.

This clonotype showed up just a few times. The rearrangement joins TRBV11-2 to TRBJ2-1, with TRBD2 matching 10 bases. The J segment lost 4 bases and the V segment lost 5 bases, leaving 8 bases of the junction unmatched. The CDR3 contains 16 residues. Germline V CDR1 and CDR2: SGHAT, FQNNGV. This chain's CDR3 is CASSLLGLAAYNEQFF. The CDR3 DNA reads as TGTGCCAGCAGCCTCCTTGGACTAGCGGCATACAATGAGCAGTTCTTC.

A few counts support this clonotype. The chain has TRBV5-6 and TRBJ1-1; 7 bases align to TRBD1. The germline CDR1 and CDR2 sequences are SGHDT and YYEEEE. The CDR3 contains 14 residues. Germline trimming cut 3 bases from V and 4 bases from J; bases unmatched to any gene: 6. The CDR3 region has the DNA TGTGCCAGCAGCTCTCGGACAGGTGCCACTGAAGCTTTCTTT. Its translation is CASSSRTGATEAFF.

In its sample, this clonotype was seen a few times. This chain links TRBV12-3 or TRBV12-4 with TRBJ1-4; 8 nucleotides align to TRBD1. Trimming cost V 4 bases and J 8 bases; bases outside gene matches: 6. The CDR3 contains 14 residues. The CDR3 reads CASSSTGVWEKLFF. DNA of the CDR3: TGTGCCAGCAGTTCGACAGGGGTTTGGGAAAAACTGTTTTTT.

DNA of the CDR3: TGTGCCAGCAGCTCGCCCGGGGGGAACGGCTACACCTTC. It yields the protein CASSSPGGNGYTF. V usage is TRBV5-6 and J usage is TRBJ1-2; possibly TRBD1 for D (5 bases). The CDR3 length is 13 residues. CDR1 and CDR2 (germline): SGHDT, YYEEEE. With 3 bases removed from V and 8 bases from J, the gap between germline ends came to 14 bases. Drawing the rest from reference TRBV5-6 and TRBJ1-2, the complete variable domain is DAGVTQSPTHLIKTRGQQVTLRCSPKSGHDTVSWYQQALGQGPQFIFQYYEEEERQRGNFPDRFSGHQFPNYSSELNVNALLLGDSALYLCASSSPGGNGYTFGSGTRLTVV.

This clonotype was counted only a few times. This sequence joins TRBV7-6 and TRBJ2-5; D remains unclear. Germline V lookup: CDR1 SGHVS, CDR2 FNYEAQ. This CDR3 comprises 11 residues. V was cut by 3 bases and J by 2 bases, with 1 base left in between. The CDR3 spells CASSFQETQYF. The CDR3 bases are TGTGCCAGCAGCTTTCAAGAGACCCAGTACTTC.

The rearrangement uses TRBV29-1 and TRBJ1-1, with 9 positions matching TRBD1. Germline assignment: CDR1 SQVTM and CDR2 ANQGSEA. This CDR3 region has 14 residues. The junction had 6 bases not matched to a gene; V was cut back by 5 bases and J by 2 bases. CDR3 residues: CSVTGGAGNTEAFF. CDR3 in DNA: TGCAGCGTTACAGGGGGCGCAGGCAACACTGAAGCTTTCTTT.

J is TRBJ2-2 and V is TRBV27; D may be TRBD2 (7 bases). Germline CDR1 reads MNHEY; CDR2 reads SMNVEV (reference sequence). The CDR3 runs to 14 residues. The V gene lost 4 bases and the J gene lost 5 bases, with 11 bases spanning the gap. As DNA, the CDR3 is TGTGCCAGCAGTTCGGGGGGCGCGACCGGGGAGCTGTTTTTT. Translation: CASSSGGATGELFF.

Only a few counts were recorded for this clonotype. The DNA for the CDR3 is TGTGCCAGCAGCCAAGCCCGTTATGGCGGACGGGACGAGCAGTACTTC. Translating gives CASSQARYGGRDEQYF. The rearrangement links TRBV14 to TRBJ2-7, with D uncertain. This CDR3 region has 16 residues. Trimming removed 1 base at V and 5 bases at J, with 18 bases between. Germline assignment: CDR1 SGHDN and CDR2 FVKESK.

This clonotype was seen once. The chain couples TRBV27 to TRBJ1-5, with a weak D call TRBD1 (6 bases). V was clipped by 4 bases and J by 6 bases, with 13 bases between them. Per germline, CDR1 MNHEY and CDR2 SMNVEV (reference sequence). This CDR3 has 14 residues. CDR3 bases: TGTGCCAGCAGTTACTCGGACAGAACTCAGCCCCAGCATTTT. This translates into CASSYSDRTQPQHF.

The chain employs TRBV7-9 and TRBJ1-2; 8 positions agree with TRBD1. The trim removed 4 bases at V and 8 bases at J, leaving 9 bases unmatched. From germline, CDR1 is SEHNR and CDR2 FQNEAQ (reference sequence). CDR3 length: 14 residues. In DNA, the CDR3 is TGTGCCAGCAGCTATACGCAGGGGGCGTGGGGCTACACCTTC. Amino acids: CASSYTQGAWGYTF. The full variable domain, completed using reference TRBV7-9 and TRBJ1-2, is DTGVSQNPRHKITKRGQNVTFRCDPISEHNRLYWYRQTLGQGPEFLTYFQNEAQLEKSRLLSDRFSAERPKGSFSTLEIQRTEQGDSAMYLCASSYTQGAWGYTFGSGTRLTVV.

This rearrangement joins TRBV19 to TRBJ1-1; 7 positions agree with TRBD1. This CDR3 has 14 amino acids. Germline-derived CDR1 and CDR2 are LNHDA and SQIVND (reference sequence). The V gene end was trimmed by 9 bases and the J gene end by 0 bases; junction bases not matched to a gene: 7. The CDR3 DNA sequence: TGTGCCAGCGACAGGGTTGGAATGAACACTGAAGCTTTCTTT. Protein: CASDRVGMNTEAFF.

This chain connects TRBV20-1 to TRBJ2-3; D remains ambiguous. The germline V gene has CDR1 DFQATT and CDR2 SNEGSKA (reference sequence). The germline V and J ends were trimmed by 3 bases and 5 bases, with 12 bases remaining between them. This CDR3 is built from 13 residues. The CDR3 here is CSARGRSEDTQYF. CDR3 in DNA: TGCAGTGCTAGGGGCCGGAGCGAAGATACGCAGTATTTT.

The CDR3 here is CATKRTGGLFRQDSPLHF. DNA of the CDR3: TGTGCCACCAAGCGGACAGGGGGCCTCTTTAGGCAAGATTCACCCCTCCACTTT. The chain employs TRBV15 and TRBJ1-6, with TRBD1 identical over 11 bases. CDR1 is LNHNV, CDR2 YYDKDF, per germline (reference sequence). V was pared by 7 bases and J by 8 bases, with 16 bases of the junction left unmatched. The CDR3 contains 18 residues.

A few counts support this clonotype. This chain joins TRBV12-3 or TRBV12-4 and TRBJ2-1; no clear D gene. This CDR3 comprises 12 residues. V gave up 3 bases and J gave up 14 bases, with 14 bases separating them. The CDR3 loop reads CASSFGSGEEFF. The DNA of the CDR3 is TGTGCCAGCAGTTTTGGGTCTGGAGAGGAGTTCTTC.

About this clonotype: One end of the junction does not line up with germline, which may come from a read error. The V call is TRBV4-3, the J call TRBJ2-2, with a possible D match to TRBD1 (6 bases). The CDR3 is 16 residues long. Germline V lookup: CDR1 LGHNA, CDR2 YSLEER. The CDR3 nucleotides are TGTGCCAGCAGCCAAGCTTCGGGACAAACTACCGGGGAGCTGTTTTTT. This gives the protein CASSQASGQTTGELFF.

This chain connects TRBV14 to TRBJ2-3; perhaps D is TRBD1 or TRBD2 (6 bases each). Germline values: CDR1 SGHDN, CDR2 FVKESK. The V gene lost 1 base and the J gene lost 2 bases, with 16 bases spanning the gap. The CDR3 totals 17 residues. The CDR3 region is CASSQGLGGFDTDTQYF. The CDR3 DNA follows: TGTGCCAGCAGCCAAGGACTAGGGGGTTTTGACACAGATACGCAGTATTTT.

The V and J genes are TRBV30 and TRBJ1-4; tentative D call: TRBD1 (5 bases). The V end lost 1 base, the J end lost 7 bases, and 13 bases lay between the germline ends. The CDR3 is 14 amino acids. The germline gives CDR1 GTSNPN, CDR2 SVGIG (reference sequence). This CDR3 is CAWSGGGGSEKLFF. CDR3 nucleotide sequence: TGTGCCTGGAGTGGGGGGGGAGGTAGTGAAAAACTGTTTTTT.

Relative to its sample, this clonotype is medium-sized (0.01 to 0.1%). The rearrangement links TRBV29-1 to TRBJ1-1, with D possibly matching TRBD1 (6 bases). V was shortened by 4 bases and J by 3 bases, with 12 bases between the two germline ends. The V gene's germline CDR1 is SQVTM and CDR2 ANQGSEA. The CDR3 contains 13 residues. CDR3 sequence: CSVAGGEDTEAFF. CDR3 DNA sequence: TGCAGCGTTGCGGGGGGCGAGGACACTGAAGCTTTCTTT. The complete variable domain, with remaining parts taken from reference TRBV29-1 and TRBJ1-1, reads SAVISQKPSRDICQRGTSLTIQCQVDSQVTMMFWYRQQPGQSLTLIATANQGSEATYESGFVIDKFPISRPNLTFSTLTVSNMSPEDSSIYLCSVAGGEDTEAFFGQGTRLTVV.

V is TRBV6-1 and J is TRBJ2-1; D ambiguous. Trimming removed 0 bases from V and 4 bases from J, with 7 bases in between. The CDR3 runs 14 residues. CDR1 is MNHNS and CDR2 is SASEGT in the germline V gene. The CDR3 protein is CASSEAGIYNEQFF. The CDR3 DNA reads TGTGCCAGCAGTGAAGCGGGGATATACAATGAGCAGTTCTTC.

The chain employs TRBV7-9 and TRBJ2-3; 9 bases are a match to TRBD2. The germline gives CDR1 SEHNR, CDR2 FQNEAQ (reference sequence). Losses at the gene ends were 5 bases for V and 7 bases for J; bases not matched to a gene: 7. This CDR3 is 14 amino acids long. For the CDR3, the DNA is TGTGCCAGCAGCCCCACGGGGACTAGCAATACGCAGTATTTT. Its translation: CASSPTGTSNTQYF.

The chain couples TRBV5-5 to TRBJ1-1; a weak D match, TRBD1 (5 bases). V was clipped by 0 bases and J by 4 bases, with 13 bases between them. This CDR3 is built from 15 residues. The V gene's germline CDR1 is SGHKS and CDR2 YYEKEE (reference sequence). CDR3 protein: CASSLADGRGTEAFF. The CDR3 DNA follows: TGTGCCAGCAGCTTGGCCGACGGGAGGGGCACTGAAGCTTTCTTT.

The rearrangement joins TRBV5-6 to TRBJ1-2; D not resolved. V was cut by 5 bases and J by 1 base, with 12 bases left in between. The CDR3 spans 14 residues. In germline, CDR1 is SGHDT, CDR2 YYEEEE. CDR3 protein: CASSPGDFNYGYTF. For the CDR3, the DNA is TGTGCCAGCAGTCCAGGAGACTTTAACTATGGCTACACCTTC.

The CDR3 here is CASSTLRRGANTEAFF. The CDR3 DNA sequence: TGTGCCAGCAGTACCCTACGTCGAGGGGCCAACACTGAAGCTTTCTTT. The genes are TRBV6-5 and TRBJ1-1, with a tentative D call TRBD1 (5 bases). V lost 5 bases and J 2 bases, leaving 18 bases between the germline ends. This CDR3 region has 16 residues. The V gene's germline CDR1 is MNHEY and CDR2 SVGAGI.